Presented here are 2 T cell receptor beta chains from one specimen sequenced in a study of siplizumab effects on memory and regulatory T cells. Some clones are missing from TCRdb's copy, which holds only in-frame ones; the method was immunoSEQ multiplex PCR. The data show roughly 70,000 clones, 93% seen once. Sequencing input: CD8+ T cells sorted from blood. The origin of the receptors is a human donor in good health.

The J gene is TRBJ1-4, the V gene TRBV19, with D perhaps TRBD1 (6 bases). In germline, CDR1 is LNHDA, CDR2 SQIVND (reference sequence). The CDR3 is 15 amino acids. The germline V and J ends were trimmed by 7 bases and 3 bases, with 15 bases remaining between them. The CDR3 sequence is CASTYRQAANEKLFF. The CDR3 region has the DNA TGTGCCAGTACCTACAGACAGGCTGCTAATGAAAAACTGTTTTTT.

The chain recombines TRBV10-3 with TRBJ2-1; 10 positions match TRBD2. With V trimmed by 2 bases and J by 8 bases, 6 bases remained unmatched. CDR1 is ENHRY, CDR2 SYGVKD, per germline. The CDR3 totals 15 residues. CDR3 region: CAISESGGAIYEQFF. CDR3 coding DNA: TGTGCCATCAGTGAGAGCGGGGGGGCCATATATGAGCAGTTCTTC.